A single sample gave rise to the 26 T cell receptor beta chains below, sequenced in a study of blood T cells in healthy people across ages. A second PCR of about 7 to 11 cycles used a sample-barcoded 5' primer and a J-beta primer mix. TCRdb re-called the 5' RACE reads with MiXCR, one entry per CDR3 protein. The top ten clones hold roughly 10% of a sample with roughly 560,000 distinct CDR3 sequences, 20% to 30% of them seen once. These data also formed part of another study, on T cells of mothers and their children.

Specimen: blood. The source of these receptors is a boy aged 10-17 years in good health.

The rearrangement links TRBV19 to TRBJ2-1; TRBD1 might be the D (5 bases). This CDR3 is 13 amino acids long. Trimming removed 6 bases from V and 7 bases from J, with 13 bases in between. CDR1 is LNHDA and CDR2 is SQIVND in the germline V gene (reference sequence). The CDR3 bases are TGTGCCAGTAGGGAGACAGTAGCTAATGAGCAGTTCTTC. Translated, it gives CASRETVANEQFF.

The chain links TRBV28 to TRBJ1-1; 10 bases match TRBD1. Germline trimming cut 0 bases from V and 3 bases from J; bases unmatched to any gene: 1. The CDR3 totals 15 residues. CDR1 and CDR2 from the germline V gene are MDHEN and SYDVKM. The CDR3 region is CASSLWDRGDTEAFF. Written as DNA, the CDR3 is TGTGCCAGCAGTTTATGGGACAGGGGGGACACTGAAGCTTTCTTT.

The rearrangement uses TRBV7-2 and TRBJ2-7, with D unclear. Germline V gene sequence: CDR1 SGHTA, CDR2 FQGNSA. This CDR3 is built from 15 residues. V lost 5 bases, J lost 2 bases, and 16 bases lay in between. CDR3 sequence reads: CASSPSIGRTYEQYF. The DNA of the CDR3 is TGTGCCAGCAGCCCCTCCATCGGGCGAACCTACGAGCAGTACTTC. The full variable domain, completed using reference TRBV7-2 and TRBJ2-7, is GAGVSQSPSNKVTEKGKDVELRCDPISGHTALYWYRQSLGQGLEFLIYFQGNSAPDKSGLPSDRFSAERTGGSVSTLTIQRTQQEDSAVYLCASSPSIGRTYEQYFGPGTRLTVT.

There are a few counts of this clonotype. This rearrangement joins TRBV9 to TRBJ1-4; D not resolved. From germline, CDR1 is SGDLS and CDR2 YYNGEE. V shed 3 bases and J shed 0 bases, with 6 bases lying between them. There are 14 residues in the CDR3. This CDR3 is CASSAGSTNEKLFF. For the CDR3, the DNA is TGTGCCAGCAGCGCAGGATCAACTAATGAAAAACTGTTTTTT.

V is TRBV5-1 and J is TRBJ2-6; no definite D call. CDR1 is SGHRS and CDR2 is YFSETQ in the germline V gene. V lost 5 bases and J 1 base, leaving 4 bases between the germline ends. CDR3 length equals 13 residues. The CDR3 DNA sequence: TGCGCCAGCAGTCGATCTGGGGCCAACGTCCTGACTTTC. Its protein is CASSRSGANVLTF.

The chain combines TRBV20-1 with TRBJ2-1, with D perhaps TRBD2 (5 bases). CDR3 length: 14 amino acids. Looked up from germline, CDR1 is DFQATT and CDR2 is SNEGSKA (reference sequence). The CDR3 region is CSAWAPSPYNEQFF. CDR3 sequence (DNA): TGCAGCGCCTGGGCTCCTAGCCCCTACAATGAGCAGTTCTTC.

The chain uses TRBV11-2 and TRBJ2-5; TRBD2 aligns across 7 bases. J lost 4 bases, V lost 4 bases, and 3 bases had no gene match. CDR1 and CDR2 (germline): SGHAT, FQNNGV. The CDR3 spans 13 residues. The CDR3 is CASSSGEGETQYF. The CDR3 DNA follows: TGTGCCAGCAGCTCGGGGGAGGGAGAGACCCAGTACTTC.

This clonotype has a handful of counts. J is TRBJ2-1 and V is TRBV5-5; perhaps TRBD1 as D (5 bases). CDR1 and CDR2 (germline): SGHKS, YYEKEE (reference sequence). The CDR3 sequence is 13 residues long. The V and J ends lost 0 bases and 6 bases respectively, with 7 bases between them. The CDR3 bases are TGTGCCAGCAGCTTGGGACAGCCCAATGAGCAGTTCTTC. This sequence encodes CASSLGQPNEQFF.

The chain has TRBV20-1 and TRBJ1-2; TRBD1 matches 10 bases. Germline V CDR1 and CDR2: DFQATT, SNEGSKA (reference sequence). The CDR3 covers 15 residues. Germline trimming cut 0 bases from V and 8 bases from J; bases unmatched to any gene: 9. The CDR3: CSARDSGTGVFGYTF. The CDR3, as DNA: TGCAGTGCTAGAGATAGTGGGACAGGGGTATTCGGCTACACCTTC.

The rearrangement joins TRBV20-1 to TRBJ2-3; D is perhaps TRBD1 (5 bases). In germline, CDR1 is DFQATT, CDR2 SNEGSKA (reference sequence). Trimming shortened V by 2 bases and J by 2 bases, and 11 bases separated the two germline ends. There are 14 residues in the CDR3. CDR3 coding DNA: TGCAGTGCTAGAACAGGCCTATACACAGATACGCAGTATTTT. It translates to CSARTGLYTDTQYF.

This clonotype was detected only a few times. The chain carries TRBV20-1 and TRBJ2-7; 8 bases fit TRBD2. The CDR3 has 20 residues. Germline V gene lookup returns CDR1 DFQATT and CDR2 SNEGSKA (reference sequence). The ends lost 3 bases at V and 0 bases at J; junction bases unmatched: 22. For the CDR3, the DNA is TGCAGTGCTAGGACCCAAACCGGGACTAGGAAGGGTTGGGACTCCTACGAGCAGTACTTC. Translating it yields CSARTQTGTRKGWDSYEQYF.

The chain has TRBV7-8 and TRBJ1-6, with 9 bases identical to TRBD1. The germline V gene has CDR1 SGHVS and CDR2 FQNEAQ. CDR3 length: 14 amino acids. With V trimmed by 5 bases and J by 8 bases, 4 bases remained unmatched. Here the CDR3 DNA reads TGTGCCAGCAGCACGGGACAGGGAGATTCACCCCTCCACTTT. It is translated as CASSTGQGDSPLHF.

The chain links TRBV18 to TRBJ1-2; D unclear. This CDR3 is 15 amino acids long. CDR1 is KGHSH and CDR2 is LQKENI in the germline V gene. The V end was cut by 6 bases, the J end by 8 bases, with 22 bases between. The CDR3 nucleotides are TGTGCCAGCTCCCCCCCAATGGAGACATTCAGCGGCTACACCTTC. Encoded protein: CASSPPMETFSGYTF. The full variable domain, with the rest looked up from reference TRBV18 and TRBJ1-2, is NAGVMQNPRHLVRRRGQEARLRCSPMKGHSHVYWYRQLPEEGLKFMVYLQKENIIDESGMPKERFSAEFPKEGPSILRIQQVVRGDSAAYFCASSPPMETFSGYTFGSGTRLTVV.

This clonotype was seen many times. The CDR3 is CASSKSWTGGDSPLHF. CDR3 sequence (DNA): TGTGCCAGCAGCAAAAGCTGGACAGGGGGCGACTCACCCCTCCACTTT. The gene calls are TRBV9 and TRBJ1-6; 11 bases fit TRBD1. CDR3 size: 16 residues. Germline V gene sequence: CDR1 SGDLS, CDR2 YYNGEE. V dropped 4 bases and J dropped 10; count of bases not matched to a gene: 10.

Comment on this clonotype: Germline and junction disagree at one end, which may indicate a read error. This rearrangement joins TRBV7-9 to TRBJ2-1; D gene unclear. The CDR3 loop spans 15 amino acids. Germline V gene lookup returns CDR1 SEHNR and CDR2 FQNEAQ (reference sequence). CDR3 bases: TGTGCCAGCAGCTTAAACAGCGCCTCCTACTATGAGCAGTTCTTC. Residues: CASSLNSASYYEQFF.

CDR3 bases: TGTGCCAGCAGCTCAACGGGGAATTCACCCCTCCACTTT. Encoded protein: CASSSTGNSPLHF. This chain links TRBV7-2 with TRBJ1-6, with D hard to call. V was clipped by 4 bases and J by 7 bases, with 8 bases between them. CDR1 and CDR2 (germline): SGHTA, FQGNSA. The length of the CDR3 is 13 residues.

The rearrangement joins TRBV7-3 to TRBJ1-1; D not resolved. V lost 5 bases to trimming and J lost 1 base, with 11 bases between them. This CDR3 is built from 14 residues. CDR1 is SGHTA and CDR2 is FQGTGA in the germline V gene. Here the CDR3 reads CASSPGGSNTEAFF. CDR3 nucleotide sequence: TGTGCCAGCAGCCCCGGAGGCTCGAACACTGAAGCTTTCTTT. Drawing the rest from reference TRBV7-3 and TRBJ1-1, the complete variable domain is GAGVSQTPSNKVTEKGKYVELRCDPISGHTALYWYRQSLGQGPEFLIYFQGTGAADDSGLPNDRFFAVRPEGSVSTLKIQRTERGDSAVYLCASSPGGSNTEAFFGQGTRLTVV.

V is TRBV3-1 and J is TRBJ2-3, with D perhaps matching TRBD2 (6 bases). Between the trimmed V and J ends, which lost 2 bases and 10 bases, there was a span of 13 bases. The germline V gene has CDR1 LGHDT and CDR2 YNNKEL (reference sequence). The CDR3 is made up of 13 amino acids. The CDR3 sequence is CASSQIWRGPQYF. In nucleotides, the CDR3 is TGTGCCAGCAGCCAAATCTGGAGGGGTCCGCAGTATTTT.

This clonotype has at least ten counts. This rearrangement joins TRBV3-1 to TRBJ2-4; D remains ambiguous. V shed 2 bases and J shed 2 bases, with 4 bases lying between them. Germline V lookup: CDR1 LGHDT, CDR2 YNNKEL (reference sequence). This CDR3 spans 13 amino acids. The CDR3 region has the DNA TGTGCCAGCAGCCAATTTTCCAAAAACATTCAGTACTTC. This codes for CASSQFSKNIQYF.

The chain is built from TRBV28 and TRBJ1-5, with D possibly matching TRBD1 (5 bases). Looked up from germline, CDR1 is MDHEN and CDR2 is SYDVKM. The CDR3 runs 15 residues. The V end was cut by 6 bases, the J end by 7 bases, with 19 bases between. CDR3 DNA sequence: TGTGCCAGCAGCATAACCGGGAGGGGAAGGCAGCCCCAGCATTTT. Protein product: CASSITGRGRQPQHF. The whole variable domain, remainder taken from reference TRBV28 and TRBJ1-5, is DVKVTQSSRYLVKRTGEKVFLECVQDMDHENMFWYRQDPGLGLRLIYFSYDVKMKEKGDIPEGYSVSREKKERFSLILESASTNQTSMYLCASSITGRGRQPQHFGDGTRLSIL.

This clonotype was seen a few times. V is TRBV7-9 and J is TRBJ2-1; D gene uncertain. Trimming stripped 6 bases from V and 7 bases from J, with 22 bases between. The CDR3 contains 16 residues. Looked up from germline, CDR1 is SEHNR and CDR2 is FQNEAQ (reference sequence). In DNA form, the CDR3 reads TGTGCCAGCAGTAAATGGAAATTTTTGGGTTCAAATGAGCAGTTCTTC. Translation gives CASSKWKFLGSNEQFF.

This clonotype was picked up a small number of times. The chain has TRBV4-2 and TRBJ1-3; the D is unclear. There are 16 residues in the CDR3. Germline CDR1 LGHNA, CDR2 YNFKEQ. Deletions cut 0 bases from V and 8 bases from J, with 17 bases between. The CDR3 loop is CASSQDDPAAGDTIYF. The CDR3 DNA follows: TGTGCCAGCAGCCAAGATGATCCAGCGGCAGGAGACACCATATATTTT.

This clonotype occurred a few times. CDR3 coding DNA: TGCAGCGTTGGAAAGGACAGGGGAAATAGAGGCTACACCTTC. Its translation: CSVGKDRGNRGYTF. The chain recombines TRBV29-1 with TRBJ1-2, with TRBD1 matching 9 bases. Germline V gene lookup returns CDR1 SQVTM and CDR2 ANQGSEA. J lost 8 bases, V lost 4 bases, and 11 bases had no gene match. This CDR3 is built from 14 residues.

This clonotype has more than one count but fewer than ten. The rearrangement joins TRBV20-1 to TRBJ1-1, with unresolved D. This CDR3 has 10 residues. Germline CDR1 reads DFQATT; CDR2 reads SNEGSKA (reference sequence). Trimming removed 4 bases from V and 8 bases from J, with 8 bases in between. For the CDR3, the DNA is TGCAGTGCTATAGAGCTCGAAGCTTTCTTT. As protein: CSAIELEAFF.

This clonotype was counted many times. V usage is TRBV28 and J usage is TRBJ2-7; TRBD1 aligns across 9 bases. The CDR3 has 15 residues. J lost 3 bases, V lost 8 bases, and 11 bases had no gene match. The germline V gene has CDR1 MDHEN and CDR2 SYDVKM. CDR3 region: CASDGVGQGSYEQYF. The CDR3 bases are TGTGCCAGCGATGGGGTGGGACAGGGAAGCTACGAGCAGTACTTC.

This clonotype came up a few times. This chain uses TRBV7-9 with TRBJ2-3, with no clear D. V lost 2 bases, J lost 0 bases, and 3 bases lay in between. Germline CDR1 SEHNR, CDR2 FQNEAQ (reference sequence). The CDR3 is made up of 13 amino acids. The CDR3 protein is CASSLISTDTQYF. The CDR3 DNA reads TGTGCCAGCAGCTTAATAAGCACAGATACGCAGTATTTT. Variable domain in full (rest from reference TRBV7-9 and TRBJ2-3): DTGVSQNPRHKITKRGQNVTFRCDPISEHNRLYWYRQTLGQGPEFLTYFQNEAQLEKSRLLSDRFSAERPKGSFSTLEIQRTEQGDSAMYLCASSLISTDTQYFGPGTRLTVL.